This TCR beta chain comes out of a study of T cell repertoires in cytomegalovirus infection. The wider study: Signatures in public TCR beta sequences pointed to both CMV infection and matching HLA type.

The germline V gene has CDR1 SGHTA and CDR2 FQGNSA. The CDR3 loop spans 16 amino acids. Remarks on this clonotype: As yet, its antigen is unknown. At one end the junction does not follow the germline gene, possibly because of a read error.

TCRdb re-called the reads with MiXCR, one entry per CDR3 protein. The table records over 300,000 distinct CDR3 sequences, about a sixth of them present only once. Broader study findings: Clonotype analysis showed dominance of the ex vivo response by HLA-C-restricted CMV-specific TCR beta clonotypes. Summed public TCR beta family frequency identified CMV carriers bearing the relevant HLA.

The V call is TRBV7-2, the J call TRBJ2-5, with 9 nucleotides matching TRBD1. This sequence was found in a human donor in good health (CMV status not recorded). Some clones in this sample may be carry-over from other donors' samples. The sequenced sample consisted of PBMCs. CDR3 in DNA: TGTGCCAGCAGCTCAGTGGACAGGGGTCTACAAGAGACCCAGTCCTTC. Encoded protein: CASSSVDRGLQETQSF. Filled out from reference TRBV7-2 and TRBJ2-5, the complete variable domain reads GAGVSQSPSNKVTEKGKDVELRCDPISGHTALYWYRQSLGQGLEFLIYFQGNSAPDKSGLPSDRFSAERTGGSVSTLTIQRTQQEDSAVYLCASSSVDRGLQETQSFGPGTRLLVL.